Described below is a single TCR beta chain sequence and its context. Its antigen is currently unknown. The sample originates from a study of cytomegalovirus exposure and HLA in healthy donors. The study ran its PCR with 60 Vbeta and 13 Jbeta primers. In the original analysis: Roughly 11 million of the about 80 million unique TCR beta chains counted in a later analysis were shared. Clones were sequenced by immunoSEQ multiplex PCR, and TCRdb holds only the in-frame ones, with some missing. V and J calls and clone size are copied from that table; D and trimming were computed from the DNA. Of roughly 120,000 clones in the sample, around 77% are singletons; the top ten hold about 5.3%. Findings of the study overall: In a later analysis, CMV-associated beta chains were mostly HLA-associated, it appeared. Associated with cytomegalovirus, according to the listing, were 150 to 200 TCR beta chains. Testing in vitro showed three CMV-associated chains specific for CMV antigens.

The CDR3 sequence is 13 residues long. Trimming took off 6 bases at V and 5 bases at J, with 13 bases between the two ends. Germline assignment: CDR1 SNHLY and CDR2 FYNNEI. This TCR was recovered from a man between 25 and 39 years old in good health and CMV-seronegative. The chain combines TRBV2 with TRBJ1-1; no clear D. The source material was PBMCs. The DNA for the CDR3 is TGTGCCAGCAGGAGTACAGAGATAACTGAAGCTTTCTTT. Protein product: CASRSTEITEAFF. The full variable domain, rest sourced from reference TRBV2 and TRBJ1-1, is EPEVTQTPSHQVTQMGQEVILRCVPISNHLYFYWYRQILGQKVEFLVSFYNNEISEKSEIFDDQFSVERPDGSNFTLKIRSTKLEDSAMYFCASRSTEITEAFFGQGTRLTVV.